This entry lists 6 T cell receptor beta chains sequenced from one sample in a study of blood T cell repertoires in COVID-19. TCRdb's table, derived via immunoSEQ multiplex PCR, lists solely in-frame clones and lacks some. The table records roughly 220,000 clones, nearly 90% of them present only once. Sample: PBMCs or T cells enriched from blood (not recorded which). All receptors derive from a man in his thirties or forties who had been exposed to COVID-19.

The V gene is TRBV7-2, the J gene TRBJ1-5; no reliable D call. V was shortened by 1 base and J by 0 bases, with 10 bases between the two germline ends. Germline V lookup: CDR1 SGHTA, CDR2 FQGNSA. This CDR3 comprises 16 residues. This chain's CDR3 is CASSLDGIYSNQPQHF. The DNA of the CDR3 is TGTGCCAGCAGCTTAGATGGTATCTATAGCAATCAGCCCCAGCATTTT.

This clone was observed a single time. This sequence joins TRBV30 and TRBJ2-2; 8 positions agree with TRBD1. V lost 5 bases, J lost 1 base, and 3 bases stayed unmatched. The CDR3 loop spans 14 amino acids. Germline CDR1 and CDR2: GTSNPN and SVGIG (reference sequence). The CDR3 here is CAWEGQENTGELFF. Written as DNA, the CDR3 is TGTGCCTGGGAGGGACAGGAGAACACCGGGGAGCTGTTTTTT.

The rearrangement joins TRBV28 to TRBJ1-2; perhaps TRBD1 as D (6 bases). From germline, CDR1 is MDHEN and CDR2 SYDVKM. This CDR3 region has 12 residues. V shed 8 bases and J shed 4 bases, with 11 bases lying between them. CDR3 DNA: TGTGCCAGCTCGGACAGCACCTATGGCTACACCTTC. Translated, it gives CASSDSTYGYTF.

The chain recombines TRBV30 with TRBJ2-3; D unclear. Trimming shortened V by 0 bases and J by 5 bases, and 3 bases separated the two germline ends. This CDR3 is 11 amino acids long. The germline gives CDR1 GTSNPN, CDR2 SVGIG (reference sequence). Here the CDR3 DNA reads TGTGCCTGGAGTGTTCTAGATACGCAGTATTTT. Translated, it gives CAWSVLDTQYF.

Only a few counts were recorded for this clone. The gene calls are TRBV14 and TRBJ1-1, with a possible D match to TRBD1 (5 bases). Germline V gene lookup returns CDR1 SGHDN and CDR2 FVKESK. V was cut by 1 base and J by 0 bases, with 18 bases left in between. The length of the CDR3 is 18 residues. For the CDR3, the DNA is TGTGCCAGCAGCCAAGGGCTTCGGACACTTACCATGAACACTGAAGCTTTCTTT. Residues: CASSQGLRTLTMNTEAFF.

The chain carries TRBV6-2 or TRBV6-3 and TRBJ1-5; 9 bases are shared with TRBD1. Unmatched junction bases numbered 5, after V lost 4 bases and J lost 7 bases. This CDR3 is 14 amino acids long. The germline gives CDR1 MNHEY, CDR2 SVGEGT. As DNA, the CDR3 is TGTGCCAGCAGTTCGGACAGGGGACCACAGCCCCAGCATTTT. The encoded protein is CASSSDRGPQPQHF.